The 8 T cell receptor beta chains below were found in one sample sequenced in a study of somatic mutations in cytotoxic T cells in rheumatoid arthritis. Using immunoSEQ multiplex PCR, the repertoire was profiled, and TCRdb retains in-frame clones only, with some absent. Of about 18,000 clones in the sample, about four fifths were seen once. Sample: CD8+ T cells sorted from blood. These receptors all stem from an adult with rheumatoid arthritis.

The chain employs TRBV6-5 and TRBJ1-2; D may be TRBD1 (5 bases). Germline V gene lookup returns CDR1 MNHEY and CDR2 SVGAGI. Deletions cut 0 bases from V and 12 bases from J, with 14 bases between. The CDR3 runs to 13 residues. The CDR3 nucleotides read TGTGCCAGCAGTTACTCGACACAGGCACAAAACACCTTC. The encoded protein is CASSYSTQAQNTF.

CDR3: CASSVYGASLGNEQFF. In DNA, the CDR3 is TGTGCCAGCAGCGTATATGGGGCTAGTTTAGGCAATGAGCAGTTCTTC. The rearrangement joins TRBV9 to TRBJ2-1, with TRBD1 as a possible D gene (5 bases). Germline V gene sequence: CDR1 SGDLS, CDR2 YYNGEE. The CDR3 runs to 16 residues. V gave up 1 base and J gave up 6 bases, with 17 bases separating them.

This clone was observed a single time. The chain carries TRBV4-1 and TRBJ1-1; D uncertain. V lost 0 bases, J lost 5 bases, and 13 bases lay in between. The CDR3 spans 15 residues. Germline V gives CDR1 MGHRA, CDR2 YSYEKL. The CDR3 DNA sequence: TGCGCCAGCAGCCAAGATGGGCTGGTCGGGACTGAAGCTTTCTTT. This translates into CASSQDGLVGTEAFF.

The CDR3 DNA reads as TGCGCCAGCAGCCGACTAAATCAGAACACCGGGGAGCTGTTTTTT. The encoded protein is CASSRLNQNTGELFF. V gene TRBV4-1 combines with J gene TRBJ2-2, with D possibly being TRBD2 (5 bases). The CDR3 loop spans 15 amino acids. Germline V gives CDR1 MGHRA, CDR2 YSYEKL. Trimming took off 4 bases at V and 1 base at J, with 10 bases between the two ends.

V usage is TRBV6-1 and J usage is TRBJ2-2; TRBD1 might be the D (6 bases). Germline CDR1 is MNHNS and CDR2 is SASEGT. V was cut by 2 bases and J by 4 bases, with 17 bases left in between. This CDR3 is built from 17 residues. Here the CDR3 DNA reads TGTGCCAGCAGTGAACCCAGGTGGGGGCGTTCCACCGGGGAGCTGTTTTTT. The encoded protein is CASSEPRWGRSTGELFF.

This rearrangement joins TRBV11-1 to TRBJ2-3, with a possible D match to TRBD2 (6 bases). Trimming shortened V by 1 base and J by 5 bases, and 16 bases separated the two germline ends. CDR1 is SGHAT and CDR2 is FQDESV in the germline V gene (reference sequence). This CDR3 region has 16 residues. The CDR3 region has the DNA TGTGCCAGCAGCTTAGACACGAGGGGAGGAGGAGATACGCAGTATTTT. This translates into CASSLDTRGGGDTQYF.

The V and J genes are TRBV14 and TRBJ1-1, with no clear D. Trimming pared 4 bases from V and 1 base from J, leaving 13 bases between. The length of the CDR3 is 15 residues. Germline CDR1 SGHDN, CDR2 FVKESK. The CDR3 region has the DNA TGTGCCAGCAGCCTTCCTCCCGCTCGGAACACTGAAGCTTTCTTT. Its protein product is CASSLPPARNTEAFF.

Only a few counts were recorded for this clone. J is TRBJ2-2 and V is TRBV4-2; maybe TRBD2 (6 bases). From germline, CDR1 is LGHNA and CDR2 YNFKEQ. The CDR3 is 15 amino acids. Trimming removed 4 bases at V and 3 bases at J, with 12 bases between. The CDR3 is CASSPGSGDTGELFF. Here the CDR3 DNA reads TGTGCCAGCAGCCCTGGCTCGGGAGACACCGGGGAGCTGTTTTTT.